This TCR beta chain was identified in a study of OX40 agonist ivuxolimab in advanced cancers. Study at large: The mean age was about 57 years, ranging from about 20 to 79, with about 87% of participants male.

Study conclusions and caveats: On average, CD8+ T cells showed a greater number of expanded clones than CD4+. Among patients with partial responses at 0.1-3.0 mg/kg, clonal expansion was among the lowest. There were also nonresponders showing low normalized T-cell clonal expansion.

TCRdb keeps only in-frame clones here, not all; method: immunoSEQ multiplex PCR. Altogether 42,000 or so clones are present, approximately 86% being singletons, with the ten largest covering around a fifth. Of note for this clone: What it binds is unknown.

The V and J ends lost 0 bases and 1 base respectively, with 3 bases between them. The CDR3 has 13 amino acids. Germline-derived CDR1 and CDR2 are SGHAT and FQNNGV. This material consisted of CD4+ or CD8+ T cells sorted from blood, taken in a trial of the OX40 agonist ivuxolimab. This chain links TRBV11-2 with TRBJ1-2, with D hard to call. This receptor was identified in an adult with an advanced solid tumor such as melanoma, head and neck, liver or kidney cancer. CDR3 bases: TGTGCCAGCAGCTTAGACAGTAACTATGGCTACACCTTC. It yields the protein CASSLDSNYGYTF.